These 12 T cell receptor beta chains were sequenced from one sample in a study of cytomegalovirus exposure and HLA in healthy donors (TCRdb year 2017). The library was prepared using the immunoSEQ multiplex PCR assay. For the multiplex PCR, a mixture combining 60 forward primers for TCR Vbeta segments and 13 reverse primers for TCR Jbeta segments was used. In its TCRdb copy, this immuneACCESS table keeps in-frame sequences only and misses some clones. Where compared with another copy, unresolved V genes explain less than half of these, and the others have no known cause. This sample is represented by approximately 150,000 clones; roughly 80% of them were singletons. The leading ten clones occupy 10% to 12% of the sample. Sequences were obtained from PBMCs. The receptors derive from a man aged 18 to 30 in good health and CMV-seropositive.

The chain's CDR3 is CASSFSRTGYNTGELFF. The CDR3 DNA follows: TGTGCCAGCAGCTTCTCGAGGACAGGGTATAACACCGGGGAGCTGTTTTTT. The chain couples TRBV7-6 to TRBJ2-2; 8 bases are shared with TRBD1. The CDR3 contains 17 residues. The V and J ends lost 3 bases and 2 bases, in that order; junction bases with no gene match: 8. Per germline, CDR1 SGHVS and CDR2 FNYEAQ.

The table lists this clone with a few counts. The J gene is TRBJ1-4, the V gene TRBV7-2; D is uncertain. Trimming stripped 5 bases from V and 0 bases from J, with 16 bases between. Germline CDR1 SGHTA, CDR2 FQGNSA. The CDR3 is 17 residues long. DNA of the CDR3: TGTGCCAGCAGCATAGGGCCCGTTTTTGCAACTAATGAAAAACTGTTTTTT. Its translation is CASSIGPVFATNEKLFF.

The rearrangement uses TRBV5-1 and TRBJ2-3, with D uncertain. CDR1 is SGHRS, CDR2 YFSETQ, per germline. The CDR3 length is 13 residues. Trimming pared 0 bases from V and 3 bases from J, leaving 5 bases between. This chain's CDR3 is CASSLGPTDTQYF. CDR3 DNA: TGCGCCAGCAGCTTGGGGCCAACAGATACGCAGTATTTT.

This clone turned up a few times. The genes are TRBV7-9 and TRBJ2-7, with 12 positions matching TRBD2. V lost 5 bases and J lost 6; bases outside the gene matches: 8. This CDR3 is 15 amino acids long. From germline, CDR1 is SEHNR and CDR2 FQNEAQ (reference sequence). CDR3 nucleotide sequence: TGTGCCAGCAGCACTAGACTAGCGGGAGAGTCCGAGCAGTACTTC. It encodes CASSTRLAGESEQYF. Variable domain in full (rest from reference TRBV7-9 and TRBJ2-7): DTGVSQNPRHKITKRGQNVTFRCDPISEHNRLYWYRQTLGQGPEFLTYFQNEAQLEKSRLLSDRFSAERPKGSFSTLEIQRTEQGDSAMYLCASSTRLAGESEQYFGPGTRLTVT.

The V gene is TRBV7-9, the J gene TRBJ1-2; unclear D gene. Germline CDR1 is SEHNR and CDR2 is FQNEAQ (reference sequence). The length of the CDR3 is 15 residues. The germline V and J ends were trimmed by 5 bases and 2 bases, with 15 bases remaining between them. As DNA, the CDR3 is TGTGCCAGCAGCCCCGTACCGACACCGAACTATGGCTACACCTTC. This gives the protein CASSPVPTPNYGYTF.

The rearrangement joins TRBV6-5 to TRBJ2-5, with a weak D call TRBD1 (6 bases). The assigned J gene may be wrong: the sequence end matches TRBJ2-7 better. Germline V gene lookup returns CDR1 MNHEY and CDR2 SVGAGI. The CDR3 has 15 residues. The CDR3 loop reads CASRMDSRSSYEQYF. CDR3 bases: TGTGCCAGCAGAATGGACAGCCGCAGCTCCTACGAGCAGTACTTC.

This clone was picked up a small number of times. The V gene is TRBV7-9, the J gene TRBJ2-1, with D maybe TRBD2 (6 bases). This CDR3 has 15 residues. V dropped 5 bases and J dropped 4 bases, with 15 bases sitting between them. Germline-derived CDR1 and CDR2 are SEHNR and FQNEAQ (reference sequence). This CDR3 is CASSLRESNYNEQFF. The DNA for the CDR3 is TGTGCCAGCAGCCTACGGGAGTCCAATTACAATGAGCAGTTCTTC.

The rearrangement links TRBV27 to TRBJ2-5; D might be TRBD1 (5 bases). There are 14 residues in the CDR3. Trimming left V 2 bases short and J 1 base short, with 8 bases between. Per the germline V gene, CDR1 is MNHEY and CDR2 is SMNVEV (reference sequence). The CDR3 sequence: CASSLTDSQETQYF. For the CDR3, the DNA is TGTGCCAGCAGTTTAACCGACAGCCAAGAGACCCAGTACTTC.

This clone was picked up a small number of times. The gene calls are TRBV5-8 and TRBJ2-3; 9 bases fit TRBD2. The CDR3 spans 15 residues. The germline gives CDR1 SGHTS, CDR2 YDEGEE. V lost 0 bases and J lost 3; bases outside the gene matches: 2. Here the CDR3 reads CASSLALAGTDTQYF. As DNA, the CDR3 is TGTGCCAGCAGCTTGGCTCTAGCGGGAACAGATACGCAGTATTTT.

The CDR3 coding sequence is TGTGCCAGCAGCTTAACCAGCGGGAACCCCTACGAGCAGTACTTC. The encoded protein is CASSLTSGNPYEQYF. The rearrangement uses TRBV13 and TRBJ2-7, with TRBD2 matching 7 bases. The CDR3 runs to 15 residues. The ends lost 2 bases at V and 2 bases at J; junction bases unmatched: 6. In germline, CDR1 is PRHDT, CDR2 FYEKMQ (reference sequence).

A few counts support this clone. The chain carries TRBV30 and TRBJ2-3; TRBD2 might be the D (5 bases). The CDR3 has 16 residues. The germline V gene encodes CDR1 GTSNPN and CDR2 SVGIG (reference sequence). V lost 1 base and J 6 bases, leaving 20 bases between the germline ends. CDR3 bases: TGTGCCTGGAGTGACCTAGCCGGGGTCCGAACCGATACGCAGTATTTT. Protein sequence: CAWSDLAGVRTDTQYF. The full variable domain, rest sourced from reference TRBV30 and TRBJ2-3, is SQTIHQWPATLVQPVGSPLSLECTVEGTSNPNLYWYRQAAGRGLQLLFYSVGIGQISSEVPQNLSASRPQDRQFILSSKKLLLSDSGFYLCAWSDLAGVRTDTQYFGPGTRLTVL.

The rearrangement joins TRBV28 to TRBJ2-1; no firm D call. The germline gives CDR1 MDHEN, CDR2 SYDVKM. Trimming cost V 5 bases and J 11 bases, with 7 bases left between them. The CDR3 consists of 10 residues. The DNA of the CDR3 is TGTGCCAGCAGTAGTGGCAAGCAGTTCTTC. Encoded protein: CASSSGKQFF.